Below are 4 T cell receptor beta chains sequenced from a single sample in a study of response to subunit inactivated influenza vaccine. TCRdb recomputed calls from the RT-PCR reads with MiXCR, one row per CDR3 protein. The table lists around 530,000 distinct CDR3 sequences, 12% of them singletons, with about 10% in the top ten. The sequenced sample was PBMCs from blood, obtained on the day of vaccination. All receptors derive from a man aged 45-65 years who received an inactivated influenza vaccine.

This clonotype was seen ten or more times. The chain joins TRBV15 to TRBJ2-7, with no clear D. The germline V and J ends were trimmed by 4 bases and 5 bases, with 12 bases remaining between them. Germline lookup yields CDR1 LNHNV and CDR2 YYDKDF (reference sequence). This CDR3 spans 13 amino acids. CDR3 sequence reads: CATSNGPKDEQYF. CDR3 bases: TGTGCCACCAGCAATGGACCAAAAGACGAGCAGTACTTC.

This clonotype was observed a handful of times. The rearrangement joins TRBV12-3 or TRBV12-4 to TRBJ1-1; D is perhaps TRBD1 (5 bases). The CDR3 is 14 residues long. V lost 5 bases, J lost 4 bases, and 14 bases lay in between. The chain's CDR3 is CASSSRAGGTEAFF. The CDR3 DNA follows: TGTGCCAGCAGTAGCCGGGCGGGGGGCACTGAAGCTTTCTTT.

V usage is TRBV12-3 or TRBV12-4 and J usage is TRBJ1-2, with D possibly TRBD1 on 5 matching bases. Trimming took off 4 bases at V and 6 bases at J, with 15 bases between the two ends. The CDR3 loop spans 14 amino acids. The CDR3 DNA reads TGTGCCAGCAGTTATTTCCAGGGAGTACATGGCTACACCTTC. Translated: CASSYFQGVHGYTF.

This clonotype appeared many times. The CDR3 region is CSASNLAGGNEQFF. Here the CDR3 DNA reads TGCAGTGCTAGTAATCTAGCGGGGGGTAATGAGCAGTTCTTC. This chain uses TRBV20-1 with TRBJ2-1, with 11 bases lining up with TRBD2. V gave up 3 bases and J gave up 7 bases; unmatched junction bases: 5. Germline CDR1 and CDR2: DFQATT and SNEGSKA (reference sequence). CDR3 length: 14 residues.